Below, 28 T cell receptor beta chains from the same sample are listed, as sequenced in a study of T-cell memory formation after mild COVID-19. TCRdb processed the 5' RACE reads anew with MiXCR; each CDR3 protein has one entry. The data show about 130,000 distinct CDR3 sequences, approximately 15% seen once. The source material was PBMCs or a T cell subset sorted from them (not recorded which). Receptors originate from an adult woman who had mild COVID-19 (a few samples of this study predate the infection). Cell type and time point are not known.

This chain uses TRBV12-3 or TRBV12-4 with TRBJ2-3; TRBD2 aligns across 8 bases. The CDR3 totals 17 residues. V shed 3 bases and J 0 bases; nucleotides not matched to a gene: 8. CDR3 coding DNA: TGTGCCAGCAGTTTCCCTCAAGCGGGGGAAAGCACAGATACGCAGTATTTT. This codes for CASSFPQAGESTDTQYF.

Remarks on this clonotype: One junction end disagrees with the germline gene, perhaps due to a read error. V and J are TRBV29-1 and TRBJ2-2, with 10 bases aligning to TRBD2. CDR3 length: 15 amino acids. Germline assignment: CDR1 SQVTM and CDR2 ANQGSEA. CDR3 sequence (DNA): TGCAGCGTAGAAGTAGCGGGAGGATACACCGGGGAGCTGTTTTTT. Its translation: CSVEVAGGYTGELFF.

This clonotype has a count of ten or more. V and J are TRBV5-1 and TRBJ2-1; D remains unclear. Between the trimmed V and J ends, which lost 6 bases and 3 bases, there was a span of 10 bases. This CDR3 comprises 13 residues. Per germline, CDR1 SGHRS and CDR2 YFSETQ. The CDR3 loop is CASKPVIYNEQFF. DNA for the CDR3: TGCGCCAGCAAGCCAGTTATCTACAATGAGCAGTTCTTC.

A few counts support this clonotype. This chain joins TRBV30 and TRBJ1-2; the match to TRBD1 covers 11 bases. V was clipped by 4 bases and J by 6 bases; unmatched bases: 10. This CDR3 has 15 amino acids. Looked up from germline, CDR1 is GTSNPN and CDR2 is SVGIG (reference sequence). Here the CDR3 DNA reads TGTGCCTGGATGGACAGGGGGCGCATCAGGGATGGCTACACCTTC. Translating it yields CAWMDRGRIRDGYTF. Filled out from reference TRBV30 and TRBJ1-2, the complete variable domain reads SQTIHQWPATLVQPVGSPLSLECTVEGTSNPNLYWYRQAAGRGLQLLFYSVGIGQISSEVPQNLSASRPQDRQFILSSKKLLLSDSGFYLCAWMDRGRIRDGYTFGSGTRLTVV.

This chain links TRBV7-8 with TRBJ2-7; D not certain. The CDR3 length is 11 residues. The germline V and J ends were trimmed by 5 bases and 6 bases, with 8 bases remaining between them. CDR1 and CDR2 from the germline V gene are SGHVS and FQNEAQ. Here the CDR3 reads CASSIRREQYF. CDR3 nucleotides: TGTGCCAGCAGCATCAGGCGCGAGCAGTACTTC.

In this sample, this clonotype turned up a few times. The chain combines TRBV4-1 with TRBJ2-3; 7 bases line up with TRBD2. V shed 3 bases and J 0 bases; nucleotides not matched to a gene: 9. This CDR3 comprises 17 residues. Germline V gene sequence: CDR1 MGHRA, CDR2 YSYEKL. The CDR3 bases are TGCGCCAGCAGCCATCTACGGGGAGGGGCAAGCACAGATACGCAGTATTTT. Residues: CASSHLRGGASTDTQYF.

The CDR3 DNA reads as TGCGCCAGCAGCGCTCGGACAGGGGGCCCGAACACTGAAGCTTTCTTT. Its translation is CASSARTGGPNTEAFF. The gene calls are TRBV5-1 and TRBJ1-1, with 11 positions matching TRBD1. The V gene end was trimmed by 4 bases and the J gene end by 1 base; junction bases not matched to a gene: 6. Per the germline V gene, CDR1 is SGHRS and CDR2 is YFSETQ. The CDR3 spans 16 residues.

This clonotype was counted only a few times. The chain joins TRBV7-8 to TRBJ2-6; 11 bases are shared with TRBD1. Per germline, CDR1 SGHVS and CDR2 FQNEAQ. The CDR3 runs 18 residues. V gave up 4 bases and J gave up 2 bases; unmatched junction bases: 7. DNA for the CDR3: TGTGCCAGCAGCTCCCGAGCGGACAGGGGGCCTGGGGCCAACGTCCTGACTTTC. This encodes CASSSRADRGPGANVLTF.

This clonotype was counted only a few times. The V and J genes are TRBV11-2 and TRBJ2-7, with a possible D match to TRBD2 (6 bases). V was pared by 5 bases and J by 1 base, with 12 bases between. Looked up from germline, CDR1 is SGHAT and CDR2 is FQNNGV. The CDR3 is 14 residues long. CDR3 in DNA: TGTGCCAGCAGCCCGACTGGGACTTCCTACGAGCAGTACTTC. Translation gives CASSPTGTSYEQYF.

The J gene is TRBJ2-5, the V gene TRBV20-1; 8 bases map to TRBD2. Germline lookup yields CDR1 DFQATT and CDR2 SNEGSKA (reference sequence). The J segment lost 4 bases and the V segment lost 0 bases, leaving 4 bases of the junction unmatched. The CDR3 loop spans 14 amino acids. The CDR3 DNA follows: TGCAGTGCTAGAGATGAAGCGGGAGCAGAGACCCAGTACTTC. It specifies CSARDEAGAETQYF.

The V call is TRBV7-9, the J call TRBJ1-1, with D possibly TRBD1 on 6 matching bases. Germline V CDR1 and CDR2: SEHNR, FQNEAQ (reference sequence). The CDR3 sequence is 14 residues long. Between the trimmed V and J ends, which lost 7 bases and 7 bases, there was a span of 19 bases. The CDR3 loop reads CASILEGGTHEAFF. The CDR3 DNA is TGTGCCAGCATCCTCGAGGGGGGAACTCATGAAGCTTTCTTT.

This clonotype was recorded a few times. This chain connects TRBV3-1 to TRBJ1-3, with unresolved D. In germline, CDR1 is LGHDT, CDR2 YNNKEL (reference sequence). The length of the CDR3 is 13 residues. Trimming stripped 6 bases from V and 1 base from J, with 7 bases between. CDR3 in amino acids: CASRRGSGNTIYF. Here the CDR3 DNA reads TGTGCCAGCAGGCGGGGATCTGGAAACACCATATATTTT.

The CDR3 nucleotides read TGCAGTGCTAGTGCTCAGGGATCGAACACCGGGGAGCTGTTTTTT. Encoded protein: CSASAQGSNTGELFF. The V gene is TRBV20-1, the J gene TRBJ2-2, with D maybe TRBD1 (5 bases). Looked up from germline, CDR1 is DFQATT and CDR2 is SNEGSKA (reference sequence). The CDR3 loop spans 15 amino acids. V was shortened by 3 bases and J by 0 bases, with 11 bases between the two germline ends.

The rearrangement uses TRBV6-2 or TRBV6-3 and TRBJ2-1; D is undetermined. The CDR3 runs to 14 residues. V lost 7 bases, J lost 4 bases, and 14 bases lay in between. CDR1 is MNHEY, CDR2 SVGEGT, per germline. The DNA of the CDR3 is TGTGCCAGCACCCCCGAGGTCCGGTACAATGAGCAGTTCTTC. Translation gives CASTPEVRYNEQFF.

V usage is TRBV20-1 and J usage is TRBJ2-3, with D tentatively TRBD1 or TRBD2 (5 bases each). The CDR3 totals 18 residues. CDR1 is DFQATT, CDR2 SNEGSKA, per germline (reference sequence). With 0 bases removed from V and 0 bases from J, the gap between germline ends came to 19 bases. The CDR3, as DNA: TGCAGTGCTAGAGACGTGGGACGTGTACTCACTAGCACAGATACGCAGTATTTT. This codes for CSARDVGRVLTSTDTQYF.

CDR3 bases: TGTGCCAGCAGCTCTGGACAGGGGCCCTTCTACGAGCAGTACTTC. This sequence encodes CASSSGQGPFYEQYF. The V call is TRBV7-8, the J call TRBJ2-7; 9 nucleotides agree with TRBD1. Losses at the gene ends were 4 bases for V and 3 bases for J; bases not matched to a gene: 7. Germline CDR1 is SGHVS and CDR2 is FQNEAQ. CDR3 length: 15 amino acids.

This clonotype was seen a few times. The V call is TRBV7-6, the J call TRBJ1-1, with 7 positions matching TRBD1. Germline V gene data show CDR1 as SGHVS and CDR2 as FNYEAQ. After removal of 3 bases from V and 3 bases from J, the junction contained 1 base not matched to a gene. The CDR3 contains 13 residues. The CDR3 DNA reads as TGTGCCAGCAGCTTCGGGACAGACACTGAAGCTTTCTTT. It yields the protein CASSFGTDTEAFF.

The V call is TRBV6-5, the J call TRBJ2-2; TRBD1 matches at 7 bases. This CDR3 contains 16 residues. The germline gives CDR1 MNHEY, CDR2 SVGAGI. V dropped 5 bases and J dropped 1; count of bases not matched to a gene: 7. The CDR3 DNA sequence: TGTGCCAGCAGTACAAGGACAGGTCTGAACACCGGGGAGCTGTTTTTT. This encodes CASSTRTGLNTGELFF.

The chain uses TRBV24-1 and TRBJ2-1; 11 bases fit TRBD1. The CDR3 is 16 residues long. Germline CDR1 is KGHDR and CDR2 is SFDVKD. Germline trimming cut 4 bases from V and 9 bases from J; bases unmatched to any gene: 10. The CDR3 nucleotides are TGTGCCACCAGTGAGGACAGGGGGCGAAGAAGATTTGAGCAGTTCTTC. Encoded protein: CATSEDRGRRRFEQFF.

V gene TRBV7-6 combines with J gene TRBJ2-7; D possibly corresponds to TRBD1 (6 bases). Germline V gives CDR1 SGHVS, CDR2 FNYEAQ. There are 14 residues in the CDR3. Trimming cost V 0 bases and J 5 bases, with 11 bases left between them. The DNA for the CDR3 is TGTGCCAGCAGCTTAGCGGTCGACAGGAACGAGCAGTACTTC. It translates to CASSLAVDRNEQYF.

The CDR3 bases are TGTGCCAGCAGTTACTCGAGTAGCGGAGGGCGCACAGATACGCAGTATTTT. It encodes CASSYSSSGGRTDTQYF. V and J are TRBV6-2 or TRBV6-3 and TRBJ2-3; a weak D match, TRBD2 (6 bases). The V and J ends lost 0 bases and 1 base respectively, with 14 bases between them. In germline, CDR1 is MNHEY, CDR2 SVGEGT. The CDR3 is 17 residues long.

This clonotype was observed a few times. The chain employs TRBV11-3 and TRBJ2-7; TRBD1 matches at 10 bases. J gave up 5 bases and V 2 bases, and 6 bases lay outside the gene matches. CDR3 size: 15 residues. CDR1 and CDR2 from the germline V gene are SGHNT and YENEEA. As DNA, the CDR3 is TGTGCCAGCAGCTTACCCGGGACAGGGGACCACGAGCAGTACTTC. Its protein product is CASSLPGTGDHEQYF.

This clonotype was picked up a small number of times. The rearrangement uses TRBV3-1 and TRBJ2-1; D is tentatively TRBD1 or TRBD2 (7 bases each). Germline values: CDR1 LGHDT, CDR2 YNNKEL (reference sequence). The CDR3 totals 15 residues. V was pared by 1 base and J by 4 bases, with 11 bases between. The CDR3, as DNA: TGTGCCAGCAGCCAAGGCCAGGGGGGGTACAATGAGCAGTTCTTC. This gives the protein CASSQGQGGYNEQFF.

This clonotype has only a few counts. V is TRBV5-1 and J is TRBJ2-5; D uncertain. The CDR3 has 12 residues. CDR1 is SGHRS and CDR2 is YFSETQ in the germline V gene. V was pared by 0 bases and J by 4 bases, with 4 bases between. The CDR3, as DNA: TGCGCCAGCAGCTTGGATAGAGAGACCCAGTACTTC. Its translation is CASSLDRETQYF.

In its sample, this clonotype was seen a few times. The chain employs TRBV11-2 and TRBJ2-2; D is perhaps TRBD1 (6 bases). Trimming took 4 bases from V and 1 from J, leaving 13 bases between them. CDR3 length equals 16 residues. In germline, CDR1 is SGHAT, CDR2 FQNNGV. Here the CDR3 DNA reads TGTGCCAGCAGCTCCCCCACAGGGATGAACACCGGGGAGCTGTTTTTT. Translation: CASSSPTGMNTGELFF.

The rearrangement links TRBV7-8 to TRBJ1-1; possibly TRBD1 for D (6 bases). Per the germline V gene, CDR1 is SGHVS and CDR2 is FQNEAQ. Trimming took 5 bases from V and 7 from J, leaving 14 bases between them. This CDR3 has 13 residues. The CDR3 is CASSHGTFVEAFF. CDR3 nucleotides: TGTGCCAGCAGCCACGGGACATTCGTTGAAGCTTTCTTT.

The V and J genes are TRBV5-1 and TRBJ2-6; 10 nucleotides align to TRBD1. The V gene's germline CDR1 is SGHRS and CDR2 YFSETQ. This CDR3 is built from 15 residues. Losses at the gene ends were 7 bases for V and 2 bases for J; bases not matched to a gene: 3. CDR3 coding DNA: TGCGCCAGCGGCGGGACAGGGGCTGGGGCCAACGTCCTGACTTTC. This translates into CASGGTGAGANVLTF.

V gene TRBV12-3 or TRBV12-4 combines with J gene TRBJ1-1; 8 positions match TRBD1. V lost 7 bases, J lost 3 bases, and 4 bases stayed unmatched. The CDR3 consists of 13 residues. The CDR3 spells CASTMTGDTEAFF. CDR3 nucleotides: TGTGCCAGCACCATGACAGGGGACACTGAAGCTTTCTTT.